Following are 3 T cell receptor beta chains from one sample sequenced in a study of cytotoxic CD8 clonotypes in ibrutinib-treated CLL. Clones were sequenced by immunoSEQ multiplex PCR, and TCRdb holds only the in-frame ones, with some missing. This sample has some 310,000 clones, with 80% found just once. The sequencing here drew on PBMCs, taken before ibrutinib treatment. These receptors originate from a human donor with chronic lymphocytic leukemia.

This clone was seen only a few times. The V call is TRBV2, the J call TRBJ2-7, with TRBD1 matching over 7 bases. The CDR3 loop spans 13 amino acids. V shed 8 bases and J 1 base; nucleotides not matched to a gene: 5. Germline CDR1 reads SNHLY; CDR2 reads FYNNEI. In DNA form, the CDR3 reads TGTGCCAGCGCTAAGGACAGGTCCTACGAGCAGTACTTC. Residues: CASAKDRSYEQYF.

The J gene is TRBJ1-1, the V gene TRBV7-2; possible D gene TRBD1, 6 bases. V was cut by 2 bases and J by 1 base, with 14 bases left in between. The CDR3 is 16 amino acids. Germline assignment: CDR1 SGHTA and CDR2 FQGNSA. The CDR3 nucleotides are TGTGCCAGCAGCTTATGGGGGACACCCAAGAACACTGAAGCTTTCTTT. It yields the protein CASSLWGTPKNTEAFF. Supplemented by reference TRBV7-2 and TRBJ1-1, the full variable domain reads GAGVSQSPSNKVTEKGKDVELRCDPISGHTALYWYRQSLGQGLEFLIYFQGNSAPDKSGLPSDRFSAERTGGSVSTLTIQRTQQEDSAVYLCASSLWGTPKNTEAFFGQGTRLTVV.

The V call is TRBV30, the J call TRBJ2-7, with 8 nucleotides matching TRBD1. The CDR3 spans 16 residues. Trimming took 3 bases from V and 1 from J; bases not matched to a gene: 11. CDR1 and CDR2 from the germline V gene are GTSNPN and SVGIG (reference sequence). The DNA of the CDR3 is TGTGCCTGGAGAGGAACAGGACAGGGTGATTCCTACGAGCAGTACTTC. Its translation is CAWRGTGQGDSYEQYF.